The next 5 T cell receptor beta chains were all read from a single sample in a study of blood T cells in healthy people across ages. Combining a sample-barcoded 5' primer with a J-beta primer mix, a second PCR ran for roughly 7 to 11 cycles. TCRdb processed the 5' RACE reads anew with MiXCR; each CDR3 protein has one entry. The table has 1.4 million or so distinct CDR3 sequences, approximately 42% seen once. What was sequenced was blood. These receptors were obtained from a woman between 18 and 29 years old in good health.

The chain recombines TRBV20-1 with TRBJ2-5; TRBD2 aligns across 15 bases. Unmatched junction bases numbered 11, after V lost 4 bases and J lost 5 bases. This CDR3 contains 17 residues. The germline V gene encodes CDR1 DFQATT and CDR2 SNEGSKA (reference sequence). DNA for the CDR3: TGCAGTGCTACCACTGCGGGACTAGCGGGGGGTCGGGAGACCCAGTACTTC. Translation gives CSATTAGLAGGRETQYF.

This clonotype has a handful of counts. The chain carries TRBV2 and TRBJ2-7, with unresolved D. The CDR3 is 13 amino acids. CDR1 and CDR2 from the germline V gene are SNHLY and FYNNEI. The ends were cut back, 4 bases at V and 2 bases at J, with 9 bases in the middle. The DNA for the CDR3 is TGTGCCAGCAGTGCGACGGAAGCCTACGAGCAGTACTTC. Translation: CASSATEAYEQYF.

On this clonotype: A much larger clone differs from this one at a single base, so this may be a read error. The CDR3, as DNA: TGTGCCAGCAGCCAGGACAGGGCCAATTCTGGAAACACCATATATTTT. Its protein product is CASSQDRANSGNTIYF. This rearrangement joins TRBV16 to TRBJ1-3, with 8 bases aligning to TRBD1. Losses at the gene ends were 3 bases for V and 1 base for J; bases not matched to a gene: 5. Germline V CDR1 and CDR2: KGHSY, FQNENV. The CDR3 runs 16 residues.

This clonotype was recorded many times. J is TRBJ2-3 and V is TRBV13; D is perhaps TRBD1 (5 bases). The CDR3 is 18 residues long. Per germline, CDR1 PRHDT and CDR2 FYEKMQ (reference sequence). V lost 1 base and J lost 4, with 21 bases in between. CDR3 residues: CASSLEGLRQGISDTQYF. The CDR3 DNA follows: TGTGCCAGCAGCTTAGAGGGTTTACGGCAGGGAATATCAGATACGCAGTATTTT.

This clonotype was seen a few times. J is TRBJ1-1 and V is TRBV12-3 or TRBV12-4; D not resolved. Trimming removed 6 bases at V and 2 bases at J, with 7 bases between. The length of the CDR3 is 12 residues. For the CDR3, the DNA is TGTGCCAGCAGCCAATTTAACACTGAAGCTTTCTTT. Translated: CASSQFNTEAFF.